What follows are 20 T cell receptor beta chains derived from one specimen sequenced in a study of shared clonotypes between healthy human individuals. Sequencing used immunoSEQ multiplex PCR; TCRdb keeps in-frame clones, though not all of them. The repertoire holds approximately 1.5 million clones, with about 98% as singletons. The sample comprised naive CD4+ T cells sorted from blood. Subset here: CD45RA+ positively selected. These receptors were taken from a man aged 25-45 years in good health.

The V and J genes are TRBV11-2 and TRBJ2-3; TRBD2 agrees at 12 bases. Germline lookup yields CDR1 SGHAT and CDR2 FQNNGV. This CDR3 spans 16 amino acids. V lost 4 bases, J lost 5 bases, and 7 bases stayed unmatched. CDR3 amino acids: CASSWSSGRAVDTQYF. As DNA, the CDR3 is TGTGCCAGCAGCTGGTCTAGCGGGAGGGCGGTAGATACGCAGTATTTT.

This clone was recorded only once. The chain is built from TRBV27 and TRBJ1-5; no reliable D call. The CDR3 has 13 amino acids. V lost 2 bases, J lost 6 bases, and 8 bases lay in between. CDR1 and CDR2 from the germline V gene are MNHEY and SMNVEV (reference sequence). The CDR3 DNA is TGTGCCAGCAGTTTAGATTTGGGTCAGCCCCAGCATTTT. Translated, it gives CASSLDLGQPQHF.

This chain links TRBV6-1 with TRBJ1-3; D not resolved. The V end lost 4 bases, the J end lost 2 bases, and 12 bases lay between the germline ends. This CDR3 comprises 15 residues. Germline CDR1 is MNHNS and CDR2 is SASEGT. CDR3 loop: CASSATALTGNTIYF. DNA of the CDR3: TGTGCCAGCAGTGCTACAGCGTTAACTGGAAACACCATATATTTT.

A remark on this clone: Other nucleotide sequences from this sample produce the same CDR3. The chain is built from TRBV19 and TRBJ2-7; TRBD1 might be the D (6 bases). The germline V and J ends were trimmed by 3 bases and 5 bases, with 8 bases remaining between them. The CDR3 runs 12 residues. Germline V gene data show CDR1 as LNHDA and CDR2 as SQIVND (reference sequence). CDR3 sequence (DNA): TGTGCCAGTAGTATCAGGGGAGACGAGCAGTACTTC. This codes for CASSIRGDEQYF. Supplemented by reference TRBV19 and TRBJ2-7, the full variable domain reads DGGITQSPKYLFRKEGQNVTLSCEQNLNHDAMYWYRQDPGQGLRLIYYSQIVNDFQKGDIAEGYSVSREKKESFPLTVTSAQKNPTAFYLCASSIRGDEQYFGPGTRLTVT.

This sequence joins TRBV7-9 and TRBJ1-5; D unclear. The CDR3 consists of 13 residues. Per germline, CDR1 SEHNR and CDR2 FQNEAQ (reference sequence). The V gene lost 5 bases and the J gene lost 4 bases, with 9 bases spanning the gap. This CDR3 reads CASSLLPNQPQHF. CDR3 DNA sequence: TGTGCCAGCAGCCTCCTCCCAAATCAGCCCCAGCATTTT.

This chain uses TRBV27 with TRBJ2-3; 7 bases fit TRBD2. V gave up 6 bases and J gave up 0 bases; unmatched junction bases: 6. CDR3 length: 15 residues. The germline CDR1 and CDR2 sequences are MNHEY and SMNVEV (reference sequence). Here the CDR3 reads CASRAASGSTDTQYF. The CDR3 DNA reads TGTGCCAGCAGGGCGGCTAGCGGTAGCACAGATACGCAGTATTTT.

The rearrangement joins TRBV10-3 to TRBJ2-3; TRBD2 aligns across 8 bases. The CDR3 extends over 15 amino acids. With 10 bases clipped from V and 2 bases from J, the junction kept 11 bases outside the gene matches. Germline CDR1 ENHRY, CDR2 SYGVKD. The CDR3 region has the DNA TGTGCCAGCGGACTAGCCGCCGATTACACAGATACGCAGTATTTT. It translates to CASGLAADYTDTQYF.

The chain combines TRBV19 with TRBJ2-1; TRBD2 aligns across 13 bases. Per germline, CDR1 LNHDA and CDR2 SQIVND (reference sequence). V lost 6 bases, J lost 8 bases, and 7 bases stayed unmatched. The CDR3 totals 15 residues. The CDR3 reads CASSLTSGRDYEQFF. The CDR3 DNA reads TGTGCCAGTAGCCTAACTAGCGGGAGGGATTATGAGCAGTTCTTC.

This rearrangement joins TRBV14 to TRBJ2-5; no reliable D call. Between the trimmed V and J ends, which lost 1 base and 7 bases, there was a span of 10 bases. CDR1 and CDR2 (germline): SGHDN, FVKESK. The CDR3 has 13 amino acids. Here the CDR3 DNA reads TGTGCCAGCAGCCAAGGAGGTTCGGGGACCCAGTACTTC. Its translation: CASSQGGSGTQYF. The whole variable domain, remainder taken from reference TRBV14 and TRBJ2-5, is EAGVTQFPSHSVIEKGQTVTLRCDPISGHDNLYWYRRVMGKEIKFLLHFVKESKQDESGMPNNRFLAERTGGTYSTLKVQPAELEDSGVYFCASSQGGSGTQYFGPGTRLLVL.

The rearrangement links TRBV5-1 to TRBJ2-4; TRBD1 is a possible D gene (6 bases). Germline V gives CDR1 SGHRS, CDR2 YFSETQ. The CDR3 sequence is 14 residues long. The V gene lost 0 bases and the J gene lost 6 bases, with 10 bases spanning the gap. The DNA of the CDR3 is TGCGCCAGCAGCTTGGGGCTGGACAGAAACATTCAGTACTTC. This translates into CASSLGLDRNIQYF.

Of note for this clone: The sample carries other DNA sequences with the same CDR3. The chain has TRBV7-9 and TRBJ2-1; D not certain. Germline V gives CDR1 SEHNR, CDR2 FQNEAQ (reference sequence). Trimming stripped 5 bases from V and 5 bases from J, with 4 bases between. The CDR3 extends over 11 amino acids. The CDR3 protein is CASSANNEQFF. CDR3 DNA sequence: TGTGCCAGCAGCGCCAACAATGAGCAGTTCTTC. Using reference TRBV7-9 and TRBJ2-1 for the parts outside the CDR3, the full variable domain is DTGVSQNPRHKITKRGQNVTFRCDPISEHNRLYWYRQTLGQGPEFLTYFQNEAQLEKSRLLSDRFSAERPKGSFSTLEIQRTEQGDSAMYLCASSANNEQFFGPGTRLTVL.

This chain connects TRBV28 to TRBJ2-3; 7 positions match TRBD2. Trimming at V came to 4 bases and at J to 2 bases, leaving 6 bases not matched to a gene. The CDR3 is made up of 15 amino acids. The germline CDR1 and CDR2 sequences are MDHEN and SYDVKM. The CDR3 DNA reads TGTGCCAGCAGTTATCCAGCGGGGCTCACAGATACGCAGTATTTT. Protein: CASSYPAGLTDTQYF. The full variable domain, with the rest looked up from reference TRBV28 and TRBJ2-3, is DVKVTQSSRYLVKRTGEKVFLECVQDMDHENMFWYRQDPGLGLRLIYFSYDVKMKEKGDIPEGYSVSREKKERFSLILESASTNQTSMYLCASSYPAGLTDTQYFGPGTRLTVL.

This chain uses TRBV5-4 with TRBJ2-2, with a possible D match to TRBD2 (6 bases). Germline values: CDR1 SGHNT, CDR2 YYREEE (reference sequence). The CDR3 runs to 16 residues. V was trimmed by 0 bases and J by 6 bases, leaving 15 bases between them. The CDR3, as DNA: TGTGCCAGCAGCTTGGCCGGGGGAAGGGGCCCCGGGGAGCTGTTTTTT. Its translation: CASSLAGGRGPGELFF.

CDR3 bases: TGCGCCAGCAGCCCAAGCATCATCGTGTACAATGAGCAGTTCTTC. This encodes CASSPSIIVYNEQFF. V usage is TRBV4-1 and J usage is TRBJ2-1; no clear D. Germline CDR1 MGHRA, CDR2 YSYEKL. The CDR3 extends over 15 amino acids. Trimming removed 4 bases from V and 4 bases from J, with 14 bases in between.

This chain joins TRBV2 and TRBJ1-5; no reliable D call. Germline CDR1 reads SNHLY; CDR2 reads FYNNEI. This CDR3 contains 13 residues. Trimming took off 7 bases at V and 11 bases at J, with 18 bases between the two ends. The DNA for the CDR3 is TGTGCCAGCACCCCGCACGGATCTAAGGCCCAGCATTTT. Translating it yields CASTPHGSKAQHF. The variable domain in full, with the rest retrieved from reference TRBV2 and TRBJ1-5, is EPEVTQTPSHQVTQMGQEVILRCVPISNHLYFYWYRQILGQKVEFLVSFYNNEISEKSEIFDDQFSVERPDGSNFTLKIRSTKLEDSAMYFCASTPHGSKAQHFGDGTRLSIL.

V is TRBV23-1 and J is TRBJ1-2, with TRBD1 as a possible D gene (6 bases). TRBV23-1 is marked as an open reading frame, function uncertain. With 2 bases removed from V and 9 bases from J, the gap between germline ends came to 19 bases. The CDR3 has 15 amino acids. CDR3 protein: CASSQTRGLVRSYTF. Written as DNA, the CDR3 is TGCGCCAGCAGTCAAACCAGGGGTCTAGTAAGGAGCTACACCTTC.

The rearrangement links TRBV10-3 to TRBJ2-5, with TRBD1 matching over 7 bases. V lost 6 bases, J lost 1 base, and 2 bases stayed unmatched. This CDR3 has 13 amino acids. Germline V gives CDR1 ENHRY, CDR2 SYGVKD. CDR3 bases: TGTGCCATCAGAAGGACAGGCCAAGAGACCCAGTACTTC. Residues: CAIRRTGQETQYF.

Of note for this clone: The sample has other DNA sequences that encode this CDR3 too. The chain uses TRBV29-1 and TRBJ2-5, with D possibly being TRBD2 (6 bases). The CDR3 consists of 12 residues. Trimming removed 4 bases at V and 1 base at J, with 7 bases between. CDR1 and CDR2 (germline): SQVTM, ANQGSEA. As DNA, the CDR3 is TGCAGCGTTGGACTAGTCCAAGAGACCCAGTACTTC. Translating gives CSVGLVQETQYF.

V usage is TRBV14 and J usage is TRBJ2-3, with 14 bases matching TRBD2. This CDR3 comprises 17 residues. CDR1 and CDR2 (germline): SGHDN, FVKESK. V shed 3 bases, J shed 2 bases, and the junction held 4 bases outside the gene matches. CDR3 nucleotide sequence: TGTGCCAGCAGCCATCGACTAGCGGGAGGGAACACAGATACGCAGTATTTT. This translates into CASSHRLAGGNTDTQYF.

The rearrangement joins TRBV5-1 to TRBJ2-1; D perhaps matches TRBD2 (5 bases). Germline V CDR1 and CDR2: SGHRS, YFSETQ. The CDR3 has 16 amino acids. Between the trimmed V and J ends, which lost 0 bases and 4 bases, there was a span of 14 bases. This chain's CDR3 is CASSLDAVRVYNEQFF. The CDR3 DNA follows: TGCGCCAGCAGCTTGGATGCGGTGCGGGTTTACAATGAGCAGTTCTTC. Together with reference TRBV5-1 and TRBJ2-1, the CDR3 gives the full variable domain: KAGVTQTPRYLIKTRGQQVTLSCSPISGHRSVSWYQQTPGQGLQFLFEYFSETQRNKGNFPGRFSGRQFSNSRSEMNVSTLELGDSALYLCASSLDAVRVYNEQFFGPGTRLTVL.